The 31 T cell receptor beta chains given below trace back to one sample, sequenced in a study of blood T cell repertoires in COVID-19. Clones were read by immunoSEQ multiplex PCR, and TCRdb kept only the in-frame ones, dropping some. The sample gives about 45,000 clones, around 83% of which show up once; approximately 6% is in the top ten. What was sequenced was peripheral blood. Receptors originate from a woman aged 80 or over with acute or convalescent COVID-19.

This chain connects TRBV19 to TRBJ1-1; TRBD1 matches 10 bases. Germline loops: CDR1 LNHDA, CDR2 SQIVND (reference sequence). V trimming: 8 bases; J trimming: 2 bases; junction bases outside the gene matches: 2. The CDR3 is 13 amino acids. CDR3 residues: CASGDRGNTEAFF. DNA of the CDR3: TGTGCCAGTGGGGACAGGGGAAACACTGAAGCTTTCTTT. The full variable domain, with the rest looked up from reference TRBV19 and TRBJ1-1, is DGGITQSPKYLFRKEGQNVTLSCEQNLNHDAMYWYRQDPGQGLRLIYYSQIVNDFQKGDIAEGYSVSREKKESFPLTVTSAQKNPTAFYLCASGDRGNTEAFFGQGTRLTVV.

This clone was observed a single time. The chain couples TRBV7-3 to TRBJ2-5, with TRBD1 as a possible D gene (5 bases). Trimming pared 5 bases from V and 2 bases from J, leaving 9 bases between. Germline assignment: CDR1 SGHTA and CDR2 FQGTGA. The CDR3 is 13 amino acids. CDR3 residues: CASSPGAQETQYF. Here the CDR3 DNA reads TGTGCCAGCAGCCCTGGGGCTCAAGAGACCCAGTACTTC.

The chain carries TRBV5-1 and TRBJ2-5; 7 nucleotides align to TRBD2. With 2 bases clipped from V and 6 bases from J, the junction kept 10 bases outside the gene matches. The germline gives CDR1 SGHRS, CDR2 YFSETQ. The CDR3 runs 15 residues. The CDR3 sequence is CASSLVGGMEQTQYF. The CDR3 DNA sequence: TGCGCCAGCAGCTTAGTGGGGGGGATGGAACAGACCCAGTACTTC. The full variable domain, rest sourced from reference TRBV5-1 and TRBJ2-5, is KAGVTQTPRYLIKTRGQQVTLSCSPISGHRSVSWYQQTPGQGLQFLFEYFSETQRNKGNFPGRFSGRQFSNSRSEMNVSTLELGDSALYLCASSLVGGMEQTQYFGPGTRLLVL.

V usage is TRBV3-1 (or the pseudogene TRBV3-2) and J usage is TRBJ2-3, with a possible D match to TRBD2 (5 bases). This CDR3 region has 13 residues. V gave up 4 bases and J gave up 7 bases, with 12 bases separating them. Looked up from germline, CDR1 is LGHDT and CDR2 is YNNKEL (reference sequence). Here the CDR3 DNA reads TGTGCCAGCAGCCCAGGATGGACTCATACGCAGTATTTT. It translates to CASSPGWTHTQYF.

This clone appeared a single time. The chain uses TRBV19 and TRBJ1-6, with D perhaps matching TRBD1 (5 bases). Germline CDR1 LNHDA, CDR2 SQIVND (reference sequence). Trimming pared 3 bases from V and 1 base from J, leaving 7 bases between. This CDR3 contains 15 residues. CDR3 in amino acids: CASSIGASYNSPLHF. The DNA of the CDR3 is TGTGCCAGTAGTATTGGGGCTTCCTATAATTCACCCCTCCACTTT.

The CDR3 is CASSSYYNSPLHF. As DNA, the CDR3 is TGTGCCAGCAGTTCGTACTATAATTCACCCCTCCACTTT. This chain links TRBV12-3 or TRBV12-4 with TRBJ1-6; D not resolved. The CDR3 is 13 amino acids. V lost 4 bases and J 3 bases, leaving 4 bases between the germline ends.

Comment on this clone: Here the CDR3 omits its conserved ending phenylalanine or tryptophan, so a read error is the likely source. No DNA is shown, since the ends of the CDR3 on it are uncertain; the CDR3 is the one TCRdb lists. The chain uses TRBV14 and TRBJ1-2. Germline V gene data show CDR1 as SGHDN and CDR2 as FVKESK. The CDR3 is 14 amino acids in total, end residues counted. CDR3 sequence reads: CASSQDLVSRPPEL.

In this sample, this clone turned up once. This chain uses TRBV19 with TRBJ1-5; D is ambiguous. CDR1 LNHDA and CDR2 SQIVND come from the germline V gene (reference sequence). The CDR3 totals 15 residues. V dropped 1 base and J dropped 0 bases, with 7 bases sitting between them. The CDR3: CASSIGQVSNQPQHF. The CDR3 region has the DNA TGTGCCAGTAGTATAGGTCAGGTTAGCAATCAGCCCCAGCATTTT.

The chain employs TRBV6-6 and TRBJ2-1; unclear D gene. V lost 7 bases to trimming and J lost 4 bases, with 5 bases between them. This CDR3 spans 11 amino acids. Germline values: CDR1 MNHNY, CDR2 SVGAGI (reference sequence). CDR3 DNA: TGTGCCAGCAACAGTTACAATGAGCAGTTCTTC. The encoded protein is CASNSYNEQFF.

This chain links TRBV4-2 with TRBJ2-1; D call uncertain. Per the germline V gene, CDR1 is LGHNA and CDR2 is YNFKEQ. The V gene lost 1 base and the J gene lost 8 bases, with 12 bases spanning the gap. The CDR3 is 14 residues long. The CDR3 DNA reads as TGTGCCAGCAGCCAAGTTCCAGGCTCCGATGAGCAGTTCTTC. It translates to CASSQVPGSDEQFF.

The rearrangement uses TRBV5-5 and TRBJ1-2; 9 bases are a match to TRBD1. Germline V gives CDR1 SGHKS, CDR2 YYEKEE (reference sequence). This CDR3 spans 18 amino acids. The V and J ends lost 0 bases and 7 bases, in that order; junction bases with no gene match: 16. CDR3 nucleotide sequence: TGTGCCAGCAGCTTGGAGTCCTCCGCTTCGACAGGGGGTGGTGGCTACACCTTC. Translated: CASSLESSASTGGGGYTF.

The CDR3 sequence: CASSPSTGGRNTEAFF. CDR3 sequence (DNA): TGTGCCAGCTCACCATCTACAGGGGGACGGAACACTGAAGCTTTCTTT. This chain links TRBV18 with TRBJ1-1, with 8 positions matching TRBD1. The CDR3 is 16 amino acids. The V and J ends lost 2 bases and 1 base, in that order; junction bases with no gene match: 6. Germline CDR1 is KGHSH and CDR2 is LQKENI.

The rearrangement uses TRBV6-4 and TRBJ1-1; 9 positions match TRBD1. The ends lost 6 bases at V and 6 bases at J; junction bases unmatched: 8. Germline V gives CDR1 MRHNA, CDR2 SNTAGT. This CDR3 is built from 14 residues. The CDR3 region has the DNA TGTGCCAGCAGACCGACAGGGGGGAAGGCTGAAGCTTTCTTT. It codes for CASRPTGGKAEAFF.

The gene calls are TRBV30 and TRBJ2-5; 11 bases fit TRBD2. The CDR3 runs 15 residues. The germline V gene has CDR1 GTSNPN and CDR2 SVGIG (reference sequence). The junction had 2 bases not matched to a gene; V was cut back by 2 bases and J by 0 bases. In DNA form, the CDR3 reads TGTGCCTGGAGTCTAGCGGGGGGATACCAAGAGACCCAGTACTTC. Its protein is CAWSLAGGYQETQYF.

V is TRBV4-2 and J is TRBJ1-1; the D is unclear. The length of the CDR3 is 14 residues. V was clipped by 0 bases and J by 2 bases, with 7 bases between them. CDR1 and CDR2 (germline): LGHNA, YNFKEQ. The CDR3 protein is CASSQEQKNTEAFF. The CDR3 DNA follows: TGTGCCAGCAGCCAAGAACAGAAAAACACTGAAGCTTTCTTT.

This clone showed up just a few times. This rearrangement joins TRBV2 to TRBJ2-7, with D perhaps matching TRBD1 (8 bases). The CDR3 has 18 amino acids. Per the germline V gene, CDR1 is SNHLY and CDR2 is FYNNEI. Deletions cut 6 bases from V and 0 bases from J, with 24 bases between. CDR3 sequence (DNA): TGTGCCAGCAGAGAAAGGACAGGGCCGGGGGGAAGCTCCTACGAGCAGTACTTC. Protein: CASRERTGPGGSSYEQYF.

J is TRBJ1-6 and V is TRBV5-1; TRBD1 might be the D (6 bases). Trimming left V 5 bases short and J 8 bases short, with 17 bases between. The CDR3 consists of 15 residues. CDR1 and CDR2 (germline): SGHRS, YFSETQ. In DNA form, the CDR3 reads TGCGCCAGCAGTCGCGGGGGAGGGGGGGATTCACCCCTCCACTTT. It yields the protein CASSRGGGGDSPLHF.

The CDR3 region is CASSYTGQGAQAFF. CDR3 coding DNA: TGTGCCAGCAGTTATACGGGACAGGGGGCCCAAGCTTTCTTT. The chain links TRBV6-5 to TRBJ1-1, with 12 bases aligning to TRBD1. After removal of 3 bases from V and 9 bases from J, the junction contained 5 bases not matched to a gene. This CDR3 comprises 14 residues. Germline values: CDR1 MNHEY, CDR2 SVGAGI.

V usage is TRBV7-9 and J usage is TRBJ1-3, with D perhaps TRBD1 (5 bases). Germline-derived CDR1 and CDR2 are SEHNR and FQNEAQ (reference sequence). This CDR3 is 16 amino acids long. The germline V and J ends were trimmed by 8 bases and 0 bases, with 17 bases remaining between them. In DNA, the CDR3 is TGTGCCAGCGGGGGGTCTAATTCCTTCTCTGGAAACACCATATATTTT. Translation: CASGGSNSFSGNTIYF.

J is TRBJ2-5 and V is TRBV5-1; TRBD2 agrees at 9 bases. Trimming removed 0 bases from V and 6 bases from J; junction bases left unmatched: 6. Germline CDR1 and CDR2: SGHRS and YFSETQ. The CDR3 extends over 15 amino acids. The CDR3 DNA follows: TGCGCCAGCAGCTTGGGGGGTAGCGGGGGCCAGACCCAGTACTTC. Protein product: CASSLGGSGGQTQYF.

This chain links TRBV14 with TRBJ2-3; D is uncertain. The CDR3 runs to 13 residues. Trimming pared 2 bases from V and 8 bases from J, leaving 11 bases between. Germline CDR1 and CDR2: SGHDN and FVKESK. The CDR3 sequence: CASSQQYTGTQYF. CDR3 coding DNA: TGTGCCAGCAGCCAACAATATACGGGTACGCAGTATTTT.

The rearrangement uses TRBV19 and TRBJ1-5; no clear D gene. The V end was cut by 5 bases, the J end by 2 bases, with 13 bases between. The CDR3 sequence is 15 residues long. The V gene's germline CDR1 is LNHDA and CDR2 SQIVND (reference sequence). CDR3 region: CASSLDLAGNQPQHF. Here the CDR3 DNA reads TGTGCCAGTAGTCTGGACTTGGCGGGCAATCAGCCCCAGCATTTT.

This chain joins TRBV6-6 and TRBJ1-4; no clear D gene. This CDR3 region has 15 residues. Between the trimmed V and J ends, which lost 4 bases and 7 bases, there was a span of 16 bases. From germline, CDR1 is MNHNY and CDR2 SVGAGI (reference sequence). Here the CDR3 reads CASSSPGRSGEKLFF. The CDR3 DNA is TGTGCCAGCAGTTCACCCGGGCGGAGCGGTGAAAAACTGTTTTTT.

The V gene is TRBV5-1, the J gene TRBJ2-5; D possibly corresponds to TRBD1 (7 bases). V gave up 7 bases and J gave up 4 bases, with 17 bases separating them. Germline values: CDR1 SGHRS, CDR2 YFSETQ. The CDR3 contains 14 residues. CDR3 nucleotide sequence: TGCGCCAGCTCCTTCGGAGGGGGCCTAGAGACCCAGTACTTC. Translating it yields CASSFGGGLETQYF.

The rearrangement joins TRBV19 to TRBJ1-1; D is undetermined. Germline values: CDR1 LNHDA, CDR2 SQIVND (reference sequence). The CDR3 loop spans 13 amino acids. V was cut by 7 bases and J by 4 bases, with 13 bases left in between. CDR3 in DNA: TGTGCCAGTATGGAGCTCATTAGCACTGAAGCTTTCTTT. This encodes CASMELISTEAFF. The full variable domain, with the rest looked up from reference TRBV19 and TRBJ1-1, is DGGITQSPKYLFRKEGQNVTLSCEQNLNHDAMYWYRQDPGQGLRLIYYSQIVNDFQKGDIAEGYSVSREKKESFPLTVTSAQKNPTAFYLCASMELISTEAFFGQGTRLTVV.

The CDR3 nucleotides read TGCGCCAGCAGCTTGGTGTCTAGCGGGGCGGATGAGCAGTTCTTC. Its translation: CASSLVSSGADEQFF. The V and J genes are TRBV5-1 and TRBJ2-1, with 9 bases aligning to TRBD2. Unmatched junction bases numbered 6, after V lost 0 bases and J lost 8 bases. Germline CDR1 is SGHRS and CDR2 is YFSETQ. The CDR3 contains 15 residues.

The genes are TRBV5-1 and TRBJ2-1; TRBD1 aligns across 8 bases. The V gene end was trimmed by 4 bases and the J gene end by 3 bases; junction bases not matched to a gene: 3. CDR1 is SGHRS and CDR2 is YFSETQ in the germline V gene. This CDR3 region has 14 residues. The CDR3, as DNA: TGCGCCAGCAGCCATGGGACAGGCTACAATGAGCAGTTCTTC. The encoded protein is CASSHGTGYNEQFF. Based on the CDR3 plus reference TRBV5-1 and TRBJ2-1, the full variable domain is KAGVTQTPRYLIKTRGQQVTLSCSPISGHRSVSWYQQTPGQGLQFLFEYFSETQRNKGNFPGRFSGRQFSNSRSEMNVSTLELGDSALYLCASSHGTGYNEQFFGPGTRLTVL.

The CDR3 is CASSDQGQGNNEQFF. The CDR3 DNA sequence: TGTGCCAGCAGTGACCAGGGACAGGGGAACAATGAGCAGTTCTTC. This chain connects TRBV25-1 to TRBJ2-1; 10 bases line up with TRBD1. Germline lookup yields CDR1 MGHDK and CDR2 SYGVNS. V shed 3 bases, J shed 5 bases, and the junction held 4 bases outside the gene matches. The CDR3 covers 15 residues.

The J gene is TRBJ2-7, the V gene TRBV6-5; 10 bases are shared with TRBD1. The germline CDR1 and CDR2 sequences are MNHEY and SVGAGI. The CDR3 totals 14 residues. V shed 4 bases and J 0 bases; nucleotides not matched to a gene: 0. CDR3 region: CASSWTGGSYEQYF. The CDR3 coding sequence is TGTGCCAGCAGTTGGACAGGGGGCTCCTACGAGCAGTACTTC.

The chain has TRBV2 and TRBJ2-7; D is possibly TRBD1 (5 bases). Trimming removed 6 bases from V and 0 bases from J, with 12 bases in between. Germline CDR1 is SNHLY and CDR2 is FYNNEI. This CDR3 has 14 residues. The CDR3 is CASRLTVSSYEQYF. CDR3 nucleotides: TGTGCCAGCAGGTTGACAGTCAGCTCCTACGAGCAGTACTTC.

The gene calls are TRBV6-5 and TRBJ1-2; the match to TRBD1 covers 7 bases. This CDR3 region has 12 residues. The germline V gene encodes CDR1 MNHEY and CDR2 SVGAGI. J lost 7 bases, V lost 6 bases, and 5 bases had no gene match. The CDR3: CASSWDSLGYTF. The DNA for the CDR3 is TGTGCCAGCAGCTGGGACAGCCTTGGCTACACCTTC.